The T cell receptor (beta chain) under discussion was sequenced for a study of cytomegalovirus exposure and HLA in healthy donors. This CDR3 spans 15 amino acids. Germline CDR1 reads SQVTM; CDR2 reads ANQGSEA. V trimming: 6 bases; J trimming: 4 bases; junction bases outside the gene matches: 9. Vbeta (60) and Jbeta (13) primers were used in the PCR. Original analysis: An analysis performed later counted 73 million or so unique TCR beta chains (roughly 11 million of them shared). The repertoire was sequenced with immunoSEQ multiplex PCR; TCRdb's copy has only in-frame clones and lacks some. Clone size and the V and J calls come from that table; the DNA yielded D and trimming. This sample lists some 72,000 clones; its ten largest clones have roughly 4.8%.

The sequence was collected from a man aged 25 to 40 in good health and CMV-seronegative. The sequenced material came from PBMCs. The chain employs TRBV29-1 and TRBJ1-2; 12 bases are shared with TRBD1. CDR3 bases: TGCAGCGTGTCCGGGACAGGGGGCGAGCTCTATGGCTACACCTTC. This translates into CSVSGTGGELYGYTF.